These 21 T cell receptor beta chains were sequenced from one sample in a study of naive and memory T cell subsets. Study outcomes and limitations: Naive repertoires, especially CD8, held a few larger clonotypes, possibly memory cells re-expressing CD45RA.

Their antigens remain unidentified. The beta constant-region primer was an equimolar mix of two oligonucleotides covering TRBC1 and TRBC2. Nested alpha and beta constant-region primers with the SP2 primer drove four PCR rounds on ligated cDNA. TCRdb processed the UMI-ligation and nested PCR reads anew with MiXCR; each CDR3 protein has one entry. The sample holds roughly 100,000 distinct CDR3 sequences, roughly 14% seen once. Material for sequencing was naive CD8+ T cells from blood. The origin of the receptors is a human donor in good health.

This clonotype has only a few counts. The gene calls are TRBV7-3 and TRBJ1-2; D remains unclear. This CDR3 spans 15 amino acids. V lost 3 bases and J lost 3, with 14 bases in between. Germline assignment: CDR1 SGHTA and CDR2 FQGTGA. The CDR3 DNA reads as TGTGCCAGCAGCTTGGGAAACGGGTTAGACTATGGCTACACCTTC. Its translation: CASSLGNGLDYGYTF.

The chain couples TRBV7-9 to TRBJ2-3; D is undetermined. Germline V gene data show CDR1 as SEHNR and CDR2 as FQNEAQ (reference sequence). This CDR3 is 11 amino acids long. The V gene lost 10 bases and the J gene lost 6 bases, with 11 bases spanning the gap. Here the CDR3 reads CATTTADTQYF. Written as DNA, the CDR3 is TGTGCCACGACCACGGCCGATACGCAGTATTTT.

The chain's CDR3 is CSVGTFSGANVLTF. The CDR3 DNA sequence: TGCAGCGTTGGAACATTTTCTGGGGCCAACGTCCTGACTTTC. V and J are TRBV29-1 and TRBJ2-6, with D hard to call. Germline V gene sequence: CDR1 SQVTM, CDR2 ANQGSEA. Trimming removed 4 bases from V and 1 base from J, with 8 bases in between. This CDR3 has 14 residues. The whole variable domain, remainder taken from reference TRBV29-1 and TRBJ2-6, is SAVISQKPSRDICQRGTSLTIQCQVDSQVTMMFWYRQQPGQSLTLIATANQGSEATYESGFVIDKFPISRPNLTFSTLTVSNMSPEDSSIYLCSVGTFSGANVLTFGAGSRLTVL.

The chain employs TRBV27 and TRBJ1-6; 10 bases fit TRBD1. The CDR3 is made up of 14 amino acids. Germline V gives CDR1 MNHEY, CDR2 SMNVEV (reference sequence). V was pared by 0 bases and J by 10 bases, with 0 bases of the junction left unmatched. DNA of the CDR3: TGTGCCAGCAGTTTATCGACAGGGGGCTCACCCCTCCACTTT. Translated, it gives CASSLSTGGSPLHF.

This clonotype was found a few times. The J gene is TRBJ1-1, the V gene TRBV6-2 or TRBV6-3, with D possibly TRBD1 on 5 matching bases. Per the germline V gene, CDR1 is MNHEY and CDR2 is SVGEGT. The ends were cut back, 6 bases at V and 8 bases at J, with 10 bases in the middle. The CDR3 totals 11 residues. CDR3: CASRYPGEAFF. The CDR3 bases are TGTGCCAGCAGATACCCAGGGGAAGCTTTCTTT.

This clonotype was recorded many times. J is TRBJ1-3 and V is TRBV28, with D hard to call. V lost 2 bases and J 6 bases, leaving 23 bases between the germline ends. Germline CDR1 and CDR2: MDHEN and SYDVKM. The CDR3 has 18 residues. This chain's CDR3 is CASSLTPATTSLLNTIYF. DNA for the CDR3: TGTGCCAGCAGTTTAACCCCAGCTACTACATCCTTATTAAACACCATATATTTT.

The chain has TRBV13 and TRBJ2-5, with 11 bases aligning to TRBD2. V was clipped by 5 bases and J by 5 bases; unmatched bases: 13. This CDR3 is 17 amino acids long. Looked up from germline, CDR1 is PRHDT and CDR2 is FYEKMQ (reference sequence). CDR3 coding DNA: TGTGCCAGCAGCGCCCCCGTAGCGGGAGGGCCCTGGGAGACCCAGTACTTC. Its translation is CASSAPVAGGPWETQYF.

The chain links TRBV11-2 to TRBJ2-3; D gene unclear. Per the germline V gene, CDR1 is SGHAT and CDR2 is FQNNGV. The CDR3 length is 15 residues. V dropped 7 bases and J dropped 2 bases, with 16 bases sitting between them. The CDR3 sequence is CASNPIIGVTDTQYF. The DNA for the CDR3 is TGTGCCAGCAACCCCATTATAGGAGTCACAGATACGCAGTATTTT.

At least ten counts were recorded for this clonotype. V usage is TRBV10-2 and J usage is TRBJ2-1, with D perhaps matching TRBD2 (6 bases). The CDR3 extends over 15 amino acids. V dropped 2 bases and J dropped 8 bases, with 16 bases sitting between them. Germline values: CDR1 WSHSY, CDR2 SAAADI. The CDR3 protein is CASSEGGGGGDEQFF. DNA for the CDR3: TGCGCCAGCAGTGAGGGGGGTGGAGGAGGGGATGAGCAGTTCTTC.

The gene calls are TRBV28 and TRBJ1-1; possible D gene TRBD1, 5 bases. The CDR3 has 11 amino acids. The germline V gene encodes CDR1 MDHEN and CDR2 SYDVKM. V was cut by 7 bases and J by 7 bases, with 10 bases left in between. CDR3 loop: CASTLGHEAFF. CDR3 nucleotides: TGTGCCAGCACCCTGGGGCATGAAGCTTTCTTT.

The genes are TRBV10-3 and TRBJ2-3, with D possibly being TRBD1 or TRBD2 (5 bases each). Trimming stripped 0 bases from V and 2 bases from J, with 9 bases between. This CDR3 is built from 15 residues. Germline CDR1 and CDR2: ENHRY and SYGVKD. CDR3 nucleotides: TGTGCCATCAGTGAGTCGGGACCAAACACAGATACGCAGTATTTT. It encodes CAISESGPNTDTQYF.

This clonotype came up a few times. V is TRBV6-6 and J is TRBJ2-7; no clear D gene. CDR1 is MNHNY, CDR2 SVGAGI, per germline (reference sequence). V was pared by 3 bases and J by 6 bases, with 9 bases between. The CDR3 runs to 12 residues. CDR3 loop: CASSYSPSEQYF. The CDR3 bases are TGTGCCAGCAGTTATTCCCCCAGCGAGCAGTACTTC.

In this sample, this clonotype turned up a few times. The chain combines TRBV20-1 with TRBJ2-1; 9 bases are shared with TRBD2. In germline, CDR1 is DFQATT, CDR2 SNEGSKA (reference sequence). Trimming at V came to 1 base and at J to 7 bases, leaving 11 bases not matched to a gene. The CDR3 runs to 16 residues. The CDR3 DNA reads TGCAGTGCTAGAGGAGGAGCGGGAGGATGGTTGAATGAGCAGTTCTTC. Translating it yields CSARGGAGGWLNEQFF.

The table lists this clonotype with many counts. The chain is built from TRBV29-1 and TRBJ1-1, with D uncertain. This CDR3 region has 12 residues. The germline CDR1 and CDR2 sequences are SQVTM and ANQGSEA. The V end was cut by 3 bases, the J end by 1 base, with 6 bases between. The CDR3 bases are TGCAGCGTTGATTTGGCGAACACTGAAGCTTTCTTT. It is translated as CSVDLANTEAFF.

This clonotype was recorded a few times. The V gene is TRBV4-3, the J gene TRBJ1-1, with D tentatively TRBD1 (5 bases). Germline V gene lookup returns CDR1 LGHNA and CDR2 YSLEER. V was cut by 1 base and J by 3 bases, with 12 bases left in between. CDR3 size: 15 residues. CDR3 sequence reads: CASSQADSPYTEAFF. The CDR3 DNA reads TGCGCCAGCAGCCAAGCCGACAGCCCTTACACTGAAGCTTTCTTT.

This clonotype was seen a few times. The rearrangement joins TRBV9 to TRBJ2-2; 7 bases map to TRBD1. Germline CDR1 and CDR2: SGDLS and YYNGEE. CDR3 length equals 16 residues. J lost 2 bases, V lost 7 bases, and 11 bases had no gene match. The CDR3: CASGPKTGPNTGELFF. The CDR3 bases are TGTGCCAGCGGCCCAAAGACAGGGCCTAACACCGGGGAGCTGTTTTTT.

The rearrangement links TRBV12-3 or TRBV12-4 to TRBJ2-7, with D perhaps TRBD2 (6 bases). The CDR3 has 15 residues. The V and J ends lost 5 bases and 2 bases respectively, with 16 bases between them. CDR3 DNA: TGTGCCAGCAGTCCGACCGGGAGCGTAACCTACGAGCAGTACTTC. Translated, it gives CASSPTGSVTYEQYF.

For this clonotype: One base away lies a much larger clone, so this may be a sequencing read error. This chain joins TRBV11-2 and TRBJ2-1; D is unclear. This CDR3 has 15 amino acids. CDR1 and CDR2 (germline): SGHAT, FQNNGV. CDR3 in DNA: TGTGCCAACAGCCGACCCTCGGTAGGGTGGAATGAGCAGTTCTTC. This codes for CANSRPSVGWNEQFF. Full variable domain (missing parts from reference TRBV11-2 and TRBJ2-1): EAGVAQSPRYKIIEKRQSVAFWCNPISGHATLYWYQQILGQGPKLLIQFQNNGVVDDSQLPKDRFSAERLKGVDSTLKIQPAKLEDSAVYLCANSRPSVGWNEQFFGPGTRLTVL.

This clonotype was counted at least ten times. The rearrangement joins TRBV20-1 to TRBJ2-3; TRBD2 aligns across 7 bases. The CDR3 runs to 15 residues. V lost 1 base and J lost 7; bases outside the gene matches: 11. The germline gives CDR1 DFQATT, CDR2 SNEGSKA (reference sequence). The CDR3: CSARVGGGPHNTQYF. DNA for the CDR3: TGCAGTGCTAGAGTGGGGGGAGGGCCCCATAATACGCAGTATTTT.

To note about this clonotype: Since a much larger clone is just one base distant, this may be a read error. This chain connects TRBV4-3 to TRBJ1-1, with 7 bases aligning to TRBD1. Germline values: CDR1 LGHNA, CDR2 YSLEER. The CDR3 consists of 16 residues. The CDR3 region has the DNA TGCACCAGCAGCCCAGGGACAGCACCTAGGACCACTGAAGCTTTCTTT. Protein: CTSSPGTAPRTTEAFF.

Ten or more counts support this clonotype. The chain recombines TRBV4-3 with TRBJ1-1, with D unresolved. Germline-derived CDR1 and CDR2 are LGHNA and YSLEER. The CDR3 totals 14 residues. The V end lost 0 bases, the J end lost 1 base, and 6 bases lay between the germline ends. The CDR3 sequence is CASSQDSWNTEAFF. Here the CDR3 DNA reads TGCGCCAGCAGCCAAGACAGCTGGAACACTGAAGCTTTCTTT.